The next 25 T cell receptor beta chains were all read from a single sample in a study of long-term antiretroviral therapy in people with HIV. At the survey level, the v3.0 immunoSEQ assay was run. Repertoires were generated with immunoSEQ multiplex PCR, while TCRdb's copy carries only in-frame clones and drops some. This sample has tens of thousands of clones, with about 94% found just once. Sequencing used unsorted PBMCs, obtained 4.1 years after starting antiretroviral therapy. These receptor sequences come from a woman in her 50s with HIV.

This clone has only one observation. The J gene is TRBJ1-1, the V gene TRBV7-3; no definite D call. Trimming cost V 3 bases and J 1 base, with 6 bases left between them. The germline V gene has CDR1 SGHTA and CDR2 FQGTGA. CDR3 length equals 13 residues. Written as DNA, the CDR3 is TGTGCCAGCAGCTTCTCAGAGAACACTGAAGCTTTCTTT. This codes for CASSFSENTEAFF.

The chain carries TRBV13 and TRBJ2-7; the D is unclear. The germline V gene has CDR1 PRHDT and CDR2 FYEKMQ (reference sequence). Deletions cut 3 bases from V and 2 bases from J, with 5 bases between. There are 12 residues in the CDR3. In DNA, the CDR3 is TGTGCCAGCAGCTTGAAGACCTACGAGCAGTACTTC. This gives the protein CASSLKTYEQYF.

This clone was seen once. The rearrangement uses TRBV7-9 and TRBJ1-1; D remains unclear. Trimming stripped 5 bases from V and 11 bases from J, with 18 bases between. The germline V gene encodes CDR1 SEHNR and CDR2 FQNEAQ (reference sequence). The CDR3 is 13 residues long. In DNA form, the CDR3 reads TGTGCCAGCAGCCTAATGGTCCCCCCCGGGGCTTTCTTT. It codes for CASSLMVPPGAFF.

This chain uses TRBV7-6 with TRBJ1-5, with TRBD1 identical over 7 bases. V was clipped by 4 bases and J by 7 bases; unmatched bases: 10. Germline CDR1 reads SGHVS; CDR2 reads FNYEAQ. The CDR3 is 15 residues long. The CDR3 region has the DNA TGTGCCAGCAGCTCGAGACAGGGCTGGGAGCAGCCCCAGCATTTT. Its translation is CASSSRQGWEQPQHF.

This clone has just one count. V usage is TRBV5-1 and J usage is TRBJ1-5; D gene ambiguous. V was trimmed by 1 base and J by 5 bases, leaving 7 bases between them. Germline-derived CDR1 and CDR2 are SGHRS and YFSETQ. The CDR3 totals 13 residues. CDR3 nucleotide sequence: TGCGCCAGCAGCTTGCTCGGGGATCAGCCCCAGCATTTT. This encodes CASSLLGDQPQHF.

V gene TRBV7-2 combines with J gene TRBJ1-2; 8 bases fit TRBD1. CDR3 length: 19 amino acids. Per the germline V gene, CDR1 is SGHTA and CDR2 is FQGNSA. V was clipped by 1 base and J by 7 bases; unmatched bases: 20. The CDR3 DNA reads TGTGCCAGCAGCTTAGGGGTAGGGGGACAGGTCCGAACGGGTCTTGGCTACACCTTC. As protein: CASSLGVGGQVRTGLGYTF.

The rearrangement links TRBV2 to TRBJ1-1; D perhaps matches TRBD1 (5 bases). This CDR3 has 13 amino acids. Trimming left V 3 bases short and J 11 bases short, with 16 bases between. In germline, CDR1 is SNHLY, CDR2 FYNNEI. CDR3 nucleotides: TGTGCCAGCAGTGATACCAGGGAGGTAATCGCTTTCTTT. It yields the protein CASSDTREVIAFF.

The chain links TRBV4-1 to TRBJ2-2, with D hard to call. V was shortened by 2 bases and J by 4 bases, with 14 bases between the two germline ends. The CDR3 runs to 16 residues. Germline V gene lookup returns CDR1 MGHRA and CDR2 YSYEKL. CDR3 sequence (DNA): TGCGCCAGCAGCCAAAGGCAGGTACAGCTCACCGGGGAGCTGTTTTTT. This codes for CASSQRQVQLTGELFF.

This sequence joins TRBV7-8 and TRBJ1-5, with a weak D call TRBD1 (5 bases). The V gene lost 3 bases and the J gene lost 4 bases, with 13 bases spanning the gap. The CDR3 is 15 amino acids. The germline gives CDR1 SGHVS, CDR2 FQNEAQ. The CDR3 nucleotides read TGTGCCAGCAGCTTCATCGGGACTAAAAATCAGCCCCAGCATTTT. Encoded protein: CASSFIGTKNQPQHF.

This clone occurred once. This sequence joins TRBV6-6 and TRBJ2-6; D gene ambiguous. Trimming took off 5 bases at V and 4 bases at J, with 15 bases between the two ends. This CDR3 is built from 16 residues. CDR1 is MNHNY, CDR2 SVGAGI, per germline (reference sequence). CDR3 nucleotide sequence: TGTGCCAGCAGTCGAACAAGAGGTTTGGGGGCCAACGTCCTGACTTTC. This sequence encodes CASSRTRGLGANVLTF.

As for this clone: Other DNA sequences from this sample encode an identical CDR3 as well. The chain employs TRBV27 and TRBJ2-3; D gene ambiguous. Between the trimmed V and J ends, which lost 3 bases and 0 bases, there was a span of 4 bases. CDR1 and CDR2 (germline): MNHEY, SMNVEV (reference sequence). The length of the CDR3 is 13 residues. CDR3 sequence (DNA): TGTGCCAGCAGTTTCTCTAGCACAGATACGCAGTATTTT. Translating gives CASSFSSTDTQYF.

This CDR3 is CASSLSIIGRLNQPQHF. The CDR3 region has the DNA TGTGCCAGCAGTTTATCGATAATCGGACGGCTCAATCAGCCCCAGCATTTT. The chain employs TRBV27 and TRBJ1-5; D remains ambiguous. Trimming pared 0 bases from V and 3 bases from J, leaving 15 bases between. The CDR3 spans 17 residues. CDR1 MNHEY and CDR2 SMNVEV come from the germline V gene (reference sequence).

V is TRBV30 and J is TRBJ1-2; D not certain. This CDR3 has 14 amino acids. Germline V lookup: CDR1 GTSNPN, CDR2 SVGIG (reference sequence). The V and J ends lost 3 bases and 7 bases respectively, with 18 bases between them. Written as DNA, the CDR3 is TGTGCCTGGAGCCCGATCCTTGTAACGGGTGGCTACACCTTC. It translates to CAWSPILVTGGYTF.

The rearrangement links TRBV19 to TRBJ2-1, with 11 positions matching TRBD2. After removal of 4 bases from V and 9 bases from J, the junction contained 5 bases not matched to a gene. This CDR3 contains 14 residues. Germline CDR1 reads LNHDA; CDR2 reads SQIVND (reference sequence). The CDR3 sequence is CASSNSGLAVEQFF. CDR3 sequence (DNA): TGTGCCAGTAGTAACTCGGGACTAGCGGTTGAGCAGTTCTTC.

In regard to this clone: Relative to the germline gene, one junction end is altered; a read error may explain this. The CDR3: CASSRSNNRDQETQYF. The CDR3 DNA is TGTGCTAGCAGCCGATCCAACAACAGGGACCAAGAGACCCAGTACTTC. The chain uses TRBV7-7 and TRBJ2-5, with D perhaps matching TRBD1 (6 bases). The germline CDR1 and CDR2 sequences are SSHAT and FNYEAQ (reference sequence). The CDR3 is made up of 16 amino acids. Looking up the rest from reference TRBV7-7 and TRBJ2-5 gives the full variable domain: GAGVSQSPRYKVTKRGQDVTLRCDPISSHATLYWYQQALGQGPEFLTYFNYEAQPDKSGLPSDRFSAERPEGSISTLTIQRTEQRDSAMYRCASSRSNNRDQETQYFGPGTRLLVL.

The chain uses TRBV5-4 and TRBJ2-1, with 12 bases that match TRBD2. Trimming took 2 bases from V and 7 from J; bases not matched to a gene: 7. The germline V gene encodes CDR1 SGHNT and CDR2 YYREEE (reference sequence). The CDR3 covers 16 residues. CDR3 in DNA: TGTGCCAGCAGCTTCCCAGGACTAGCGGGGTTGAATGAGCAGTTCTTC. It encodes CASSFPGLAGLNEQFF.

This clone appeared once. The V gene is TRBV7-3, the J gene TRBJ2-3, with unresolved D. Germline CDR1 is SGHTA and CDR2 is FQGTGA. V shed 0 bases and J shed 2 bases, with 6 bases lying between them. The CDR3 loop spans 14 amino acids. The CDR3 spells CASSLTRHTDTQYF. The DNA for the CDR3 is TGTGCCAGCAGCTTAACCCGCCACACAGATACGCAGTATTTT.

V and J are TRBV6-8 and TRBJ2-7; D not resolved. Germline V gene lookup returns CDR1 MNHGY and CDR2 SAAAGT. This CDR3 contains 12 residues. V was trimmed by 6 bases and J by 3 bases, leaving 9 bases between them. The CDR3 DNA is TGTGCCAGCAGCGACGACAACTACGAGCAGTACTTC. Translating gives CASSDDNYEQYF.

This chain connects TRBV29-1 to TRBJ1-1; D remains unclear. This CDR3 contains 11 residues. Trimming removed 4 bases at V and 1 base at J, with 4 bases between. Germline values: CDR1 SQVTM, CDR2 ANQGSEA. CDR3 amino acids: CSVAANTEAFF. The CDR3, as DNA: TGCAGCGTTGCGGCGAACACTGAAGCTTTCTTT. Filled out from reference TRBV29-1 and TRBJ1-1, the complete variable domain reads SAVISQKPSRDICQRGTSLTIQCQVDSQVTMMFWYRQQPGQSLTLIATANQGSEATYESGFVIDKFPISRPNLTFSTLTVSNMSPEDSSIYLCSVAANTEAFFGQGTRLTVV.

The chain uses TRBV6-5 and TRBJ1-1, with D maybe TRBD1 (5 bases). With 2 bases removed from V and 0 bases from J, the gap between germline ends came to 13 bases. CDR3 length equals 16 residues. Germline CDR1 is MNHEY and CDR2 is SVGAGI. The CDR3 loop reads CASSYEGMGVNTEAFF. The CDR3 DNA is TGTGCCAGCAGTTACGAGGGGATGGGGGTGAACACTGAAGCTTTCTTT.

This clone was recorded only once. The V call is TRBV18, the J call TRBJ2-3; 7 bases line up with TRBD2. The CDR3 is made up of 15 amino acids. In germline, CDR1 is KGHSH, CDR2 LQKENI. J was trimmed by 1 base and V by 5 bases; bases with no gene match: 6. The chain's CDR3 is CASSKRGDRTDTQYF. CDR3 bases: TGTGCCAGCTCAAAGCGGGGAGACCGCACAGATACGCAGTATTTT.

This clone was seen only once. The CDR3 nucleotides are TGTGCCAGCAGTGTAGGACAGGGGTCGAATGAGCAGTTCTTC. It translates to CASSVGQGSNEQFF. The chain carries TRBV25-1 and TRBJ2-1, with 9 nucleotides matching TRBD1. Germline loops: CDR1 MGHDK, CDR2 SYGVNS. The CDR3 length is 14 residues. V was pared by 4 bases and J by 7 bases, with 5 bases of the junction left unmatched. The full variable domain, rest sourced from reference TRBV25-1 and TRBJ2-1, is EADIYQTPRYLVIGTGKKITLECSQTMGHDKMYWYQQDPGMELHLIHYSYGVNSTEKGDLSSESTVSRIRTEHFPLTLESARPSHTSQYLCASSVGQGSNEQFFGPGTRLTVL.

The chain links TRBV5-1 to TRBJ2-1; 12 bases are shared with TRBD2. Germline trimming cut 0 bases from V and 7 bases from J; bases unmatched to any gene: 2. Germline V gene data show CDR1 as SGHRS and CDR2 as YFSETQ. The CDR3 sequence is 15 residues long. In DNA form, the CDR3 reads TGCGCCAGCAGCTTGGCACTAGCGGGGGGAAATGAGCAGTTCTTC. Translation gives CASSLALAGGNEQFF.

V usage is TRBV2 and J usage is TRBJ2-1, with D unresolved. CDR1 is SNHLY, CDR2 FYNNEI, per germline. The CDR3 consists of 13 residues. V was pared by 4 bases and J by 6 bases, with 10 bases between. The CDR3 coding sequence is TGTGCCAGCAGTGGGAAAGGGCCCAATGAGCAGTTCTTC. Translated, it gives CASSGKGPNEQFF.

This clone was recorded only once. The rearrangement uses TRBV6-6 and TRBJ1-5; 8 bases are a match to TRBD1. CDR1 and CDR2 from the germline V gene are MNHNY and SVGAGI (reference sequence). The CDR3 sequence is 16 residues long. With 2 bases clipped from V and 2 bases from J, the junction kept 5 bases outside the gene matches. The CDR3 nucleotides read TGTGCCAGCAGTTACGGACAGGGAGGAGGCAATCAGCCCCAGCATTTT. Amino acid sequence: CASSYGQGGGNQPQHF.